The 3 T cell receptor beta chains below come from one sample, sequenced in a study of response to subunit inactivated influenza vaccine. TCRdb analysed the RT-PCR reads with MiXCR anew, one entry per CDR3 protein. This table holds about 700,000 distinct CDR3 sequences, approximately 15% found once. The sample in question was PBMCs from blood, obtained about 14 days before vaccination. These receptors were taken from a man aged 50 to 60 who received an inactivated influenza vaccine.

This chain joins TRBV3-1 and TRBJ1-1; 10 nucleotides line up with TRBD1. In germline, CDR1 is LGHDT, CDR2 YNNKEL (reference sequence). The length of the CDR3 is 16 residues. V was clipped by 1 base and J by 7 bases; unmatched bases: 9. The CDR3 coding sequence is TGTGCCAGCAGCCAAGCGGGACAGGGGATGGGGGTTGAAGCTTTCTTT. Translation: CASSQAGQGMGVEAFF.

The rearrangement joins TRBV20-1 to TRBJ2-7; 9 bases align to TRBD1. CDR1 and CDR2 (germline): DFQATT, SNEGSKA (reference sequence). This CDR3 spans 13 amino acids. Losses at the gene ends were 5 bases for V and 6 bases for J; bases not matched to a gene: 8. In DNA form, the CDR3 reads TGCAGTGCTCGCACCGGGACAGGGCCCGAGCAGTACTTC. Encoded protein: CSARTGTGPEQYF.

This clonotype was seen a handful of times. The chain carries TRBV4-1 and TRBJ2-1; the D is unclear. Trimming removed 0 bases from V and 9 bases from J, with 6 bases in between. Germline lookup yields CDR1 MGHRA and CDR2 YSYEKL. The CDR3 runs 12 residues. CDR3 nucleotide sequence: TGCGCCAGCAGCCAAGATATTGGTGAGCAGTTCTTC. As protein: CASSQDIGEQFF.